This T cell receptor beta chain was identified during a study of T-cell reconstitution after alpha-beta-depleted transplantation in children. Study results and limitations: Newly made T cells mostly supplied T-cell counts and diversity one year after transplant. Several hundred expanded graft clones reportedly supplied alpha-beta T cells about two months after transplant. Where some patients showed high TCRbeta diversity at day 60, it came from recipient T cells and thymic progenitors that had survived.

Unique molecular identifiers were incorporated into the prepared TCRbeta library. TCRdb ran MiXCR on the PCR reads and lists one entry per CDR3 protein. The sample lists about 58,000 distinct CDR3 sequences, 44% occurring once. A word on this clonotype: Its matching antigen is unknown.

V was pared by 7 bases and J by 3 bases, with 16 bases between. Per germline, CDR1 SQVTM and CDR2 ANQGSEA. This CDR3 has 13 residues. The chain recombines TRBV29-1 with TRBJ2-7, with a possible D match to TRBD1 (7 bases). The source is a male patient between 10 and 17 years old who had a stem cell transplant for acute lymphoblastic leukemia, so the T cells may come from the graft donor. Sequences were derived from PBMCs, mostly from graft donor cells, sampled 360 days after TCRalphabeta/CD19-depleted stem cell transplant. The DNA for the CDR3 is TGCAGCGCCCAGGGGGGTAGAGTCTACGAGCAGTACTTC. It specifies CSAQGGRVYEQYF.